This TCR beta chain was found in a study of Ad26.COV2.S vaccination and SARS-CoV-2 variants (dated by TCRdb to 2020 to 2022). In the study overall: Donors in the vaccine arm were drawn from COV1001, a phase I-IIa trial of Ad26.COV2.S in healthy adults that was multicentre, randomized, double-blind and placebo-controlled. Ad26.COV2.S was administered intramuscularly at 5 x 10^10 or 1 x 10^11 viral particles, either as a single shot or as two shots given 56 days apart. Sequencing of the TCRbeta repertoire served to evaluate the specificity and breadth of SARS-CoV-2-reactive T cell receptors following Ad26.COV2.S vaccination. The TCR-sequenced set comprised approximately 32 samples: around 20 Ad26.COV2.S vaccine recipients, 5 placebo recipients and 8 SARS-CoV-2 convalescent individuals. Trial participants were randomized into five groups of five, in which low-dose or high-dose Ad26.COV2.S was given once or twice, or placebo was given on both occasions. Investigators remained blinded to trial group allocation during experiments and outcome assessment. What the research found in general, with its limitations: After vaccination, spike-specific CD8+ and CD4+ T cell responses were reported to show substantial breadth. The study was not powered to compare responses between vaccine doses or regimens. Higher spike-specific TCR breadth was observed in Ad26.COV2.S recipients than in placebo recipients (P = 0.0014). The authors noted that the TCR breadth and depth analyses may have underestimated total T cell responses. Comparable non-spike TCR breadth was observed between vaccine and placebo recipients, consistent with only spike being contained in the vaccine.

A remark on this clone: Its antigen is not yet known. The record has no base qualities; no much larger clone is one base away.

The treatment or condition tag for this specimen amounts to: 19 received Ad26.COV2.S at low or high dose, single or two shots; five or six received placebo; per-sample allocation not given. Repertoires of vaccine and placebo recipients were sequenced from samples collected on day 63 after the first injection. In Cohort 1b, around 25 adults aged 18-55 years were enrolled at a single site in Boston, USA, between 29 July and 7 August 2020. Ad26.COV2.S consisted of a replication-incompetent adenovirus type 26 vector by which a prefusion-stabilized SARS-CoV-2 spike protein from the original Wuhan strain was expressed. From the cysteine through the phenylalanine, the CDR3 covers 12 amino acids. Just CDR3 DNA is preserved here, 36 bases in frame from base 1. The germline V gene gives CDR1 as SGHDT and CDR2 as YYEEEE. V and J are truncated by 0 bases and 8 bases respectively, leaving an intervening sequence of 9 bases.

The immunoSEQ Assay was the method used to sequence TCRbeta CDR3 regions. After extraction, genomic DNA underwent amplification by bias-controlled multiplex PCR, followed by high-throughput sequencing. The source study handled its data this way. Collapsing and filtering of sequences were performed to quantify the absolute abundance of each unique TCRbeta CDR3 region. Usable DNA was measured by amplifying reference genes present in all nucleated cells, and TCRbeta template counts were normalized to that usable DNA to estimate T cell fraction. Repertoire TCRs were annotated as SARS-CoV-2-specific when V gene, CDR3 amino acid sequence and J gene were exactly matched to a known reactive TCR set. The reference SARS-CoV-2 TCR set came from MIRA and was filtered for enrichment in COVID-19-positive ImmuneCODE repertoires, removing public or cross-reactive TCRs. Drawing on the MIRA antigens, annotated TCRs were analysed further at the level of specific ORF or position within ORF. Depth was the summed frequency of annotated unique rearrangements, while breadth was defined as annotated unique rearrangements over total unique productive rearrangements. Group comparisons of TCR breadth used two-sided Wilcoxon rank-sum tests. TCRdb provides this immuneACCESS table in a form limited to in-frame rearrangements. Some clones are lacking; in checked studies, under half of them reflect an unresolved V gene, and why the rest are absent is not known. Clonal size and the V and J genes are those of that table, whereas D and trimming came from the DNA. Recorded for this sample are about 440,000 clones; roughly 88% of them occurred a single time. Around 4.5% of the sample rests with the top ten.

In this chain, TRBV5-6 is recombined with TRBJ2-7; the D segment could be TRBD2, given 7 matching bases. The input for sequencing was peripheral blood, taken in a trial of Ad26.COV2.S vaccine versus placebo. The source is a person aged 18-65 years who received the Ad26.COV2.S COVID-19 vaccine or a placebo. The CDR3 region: CASSLAGGQQYF. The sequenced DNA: TGTGCCAGCAGCTTGGCCGGGGGGCAGCAGTACTTC.